The 23 T cell receptor beta chains below come from one sample, sequenced in a study of tumor-infiltrating lymphocytes in primary liver carcinoma. Co-extracted RNA and DNA came from 20-30 mg of unsorted bulk tissue. TCR beta cDNA was prepared out of 450 to 500 ng total RNA by means of a constant-region primer. Modified slightly, ARM-PCR produced TCR beta libraries over three nested multiplex PCR rounds. TRBV1-TRBV30 forward primers paired with a C-beta reverse primer were used in the first two PCR rounds, which ran 9 to 10 cycles each. TCRdb called the multiplex PCR reads again in MiXCR, with one record for every CDR3 protein. The data show 50,000 to 60,000 distinct CDR3 sequences, with about 80% seen just once and around 22% held by the top ten. Material for sequencing was liver tumor tissue from sampling region 5. Subset defined: tumor region T5, tumor centre. The receptors come from a man between 40 and 49 years old with primary liver carcinoma and hepatitis B virus infection.

This clonotype was picked up one time. The CDR3, as DNA: TGCGCCAGCATCGGTGGGGAGGGTACCAAGCAGTTCTTC. It codes for CASIGGEGTKQFF. The V call is TRBV10-1, the J call TRBJ2-1; 7 positions match TRBD2. The CDR3 is made up of 13 amino acids. Losses at the gene ends were 7 bases for V and 11 bases for J; bases not matched to a gene: 11. The germline V gene has CDR1 WNHNN and CDR2 SYGVQD (reference sequence).

Remarks on this clonotype: Without the conserved terminal phenylalanine or tryptophan, this CDR3 likely stems from a read error. The chain couples TRBV6-5 to TRBJ2-7; possible D gene TRBD1, 6 bases. Germline-derived CDR1 and CDR2 are MNHEY and SVGAGI. The CDR3 runs 12 residues. V was clipped by 9 bases and J by 2 bases, with 11 bases between them. CDR3 bases: TGTGCCAGTAGCCAGGGGACCTACGAGCAGTACTTA. This gives the protein CASSQGTYEQYL.

Regarding this clonotype: Since the CDR3 does not end with the conserved phenylalanine or tryptophan, this likely comes from a read error. V and J are TRBV11-1 and TRBJ1-6, with D unclear. Per germline, CDR1 SGHAT and CDR2 FQDESV (reference sequence). The V and J ends lost 5 bases and 9 bases respectively, with 11 bases between them. The CDR3 is 13 residues long. The CDR3 bases are TGTGCCAGCAGCCGCGCACTGGTTTCACCCCTCCACTAT. Its translation: CASSRALVSPLHY.

Turning to this clonotype: The junction differs from germline at one of its ends, possibly a read error. The chain recombines TRBV6-2 or TRBV6-3 with TRBJ1-2; the D is unclear. Germline V lookup: CDR1 MNHEY, CDR2 SVGEGT. CDR3 length equals 16 residues. CDR3 in DNA: TGTGCCAGTAGTTACCCCGGAGTGGGCTCCGGAGATGGCTACACCTTC. Translated, it gives CASSYPGVGSGDGYTF.

This clonotype appeared many times. The rearrangement joins TRBV5-1 to TRBJ2-5, with TRBD1 matching over 9 bases. The length of the CDR3 is 15 residues. V was clipped by 4 bases and J by 4 bases; unmatched bases: 8. The germline V gene encodes CDR1 SGHRS and CDR2 YFSETQ. The CDR3 reads CASSGKTGGPETQYF. Written as DNA, the CDR3 is TGCGCCAGCAGCGGTAAAACAGGGGGCCCAGAGACCCAGTACTTC.

This clonotype was observed a handful of times. The junction departs from germline at one end; a sequencing error may be responsible. The chain carries TRBV7-8 and TRBJ2-7, with 8 bases that match TRBD2. The CDR3 runs to 15 residues. Germline loops: CDR1 SGHVS, CDR2 FQNEAQ. This CDR3 reads CASSVTSGPRSEQHF. CDR3 bases: TGTGCCAGCAGCGTAACTAGCGGACCTAGGTCCGAGCAGCACTTC.

This clonotype was recorded at least ten times. This chain connects TRBV28 to TRBJ1-5; 10 nucleotides align to TRBD1. The V gene's germline CDR1 is MDHEN and CDR2 SYDVKM. The junction had 8 bases not matched to a gene; V was cut back by 6 bases and J by 6 bases. There are 15 residues in the CDR3. In nucleotides, the CDR3 is TGTGCCAGCAGCCCGAATGGACAGGGGGGTCAGCCCCAGCATTTT. Its translation is CASSPNGQGGQPQHF.

In the case of this clonotype: An end of the junction does not agree with germline; a read error may underlie this. This rearrangement joins TRBV6-1 to TRBJ2-3, with 13 bases aligning to TRBD2. The CDR3 length is 15 residues. Germline lookup yields CDR1 MNHNS and CDR2 SASEGT. DNA of the CDR3: TGTGTCAGCATAGGACTAGCGGGAGCGGCAGATAGGCAGTATTTT. Translating it yields CVSIGLAGAADRQYF.

Comments on this clonotype: One junction end does not reproduce the germline sequence, and a read error may be involved. The J gene is TRBJ2-7, the V gene TRBV6-1; 9 bases line up with TRBD2. The germline CDR1 and CDR2 sequences are MNHNS and SASEGT. This CDR3 is built from 17 residues. The CDR3 DNA is TGTGCCAGCAGTGAAACGCGGTGGAGACTAGCGGTCTACGGGCAGTACTTC. It translates to CASSETRWRLAVYGQYF.

This clonotype counts as large. V gene TRBV29-1 combines with J gene TRBJ2-1; 14 bases fit TRBD2. V shed 4 bases, J shed 3 bases, and the junction held 2 bases outside the gene matches. CDR1 SQVTM and CDR2 ANQGSEA come from the germline V gene. This CDR3 has 15 residues. The CDR3 sequence is CSVGLAGGFYNEQFF. As DNA, the CDR3 is TGCAGCGTTGGACTAGCGGGAGGGTTCTACAATGAGCAGTTCTTC.

This clonotype was seen repeatedly, ten times or more. The J gene is TRBJ1-5, the V gene TRBV6-1, with D possibly being TRBD1 (5 bases). The length of the CDR3 is 13 residues. With 4 bases removed from V and 5 bases from J, the gap between germline ends came to 9 bases. Per germline, CDR1 MNHNS and CDR2 SASEGT. The CDR3 sequence is CASSAREDQPQHF. In DNA, the CDR3 is TGTGCCAGCAGTGCCAGGGAGGATCAGCCCCAGCATTTT.

This clonotype was picked up many times. The chain uses TRBV6-1 and TRBJ1-5; 7 bases line up with TRBD1. The CDR3 runs to 18 residues. The V gene end was trimmed by 8 bases and the J gene end by 3 bases; junction bases not matched to a gene: 19. The germline gives CDR1 MNHNS, CDR2 SASEGT. The CDR3, as DNA: TGTGCCAGCCTCATTGGAGGACAGGCGGATAAGGCCAATCAGCCCCAGCATTTT. Protein sequence: CASLIGGQADKANQPQHF.

The chain recombines TRBV11-3 with TRBJ2-1; no clear D. Germline CDR1 and CDR2: SGHNT and YENEEA. The CDR3 consists of 12 residues. The CDR3, as DNA: TGTGTCAGTAGTTTAAATGCCAATGAGCAGTTCTTC. This translates into CVSSLNANEQFF.

This clonotype was seen a few times. The chain has TRBV20-1 and TRBJ1-4; D might be TRBD1 (5 bases). Germline CDR1 reads DFQATT; CDR2 reads SNEGSKA (reference sequence). The CDR3 consists of 13 residues. V was clipped by 7 bases and J by 8 bases, with 17 bases between them. The CDR3 is CSVRDFSGEKLFF. Written as DNA, the CDR3 is TGCAGTGTTCGGGACTTTTCCGGGGAAAAACTGTTTTTT.

Note on this clonotype: Sequence at one end of the junction differs from germline and may be a read error. The chain has TRBV24-1 and TRBJ2-6; a possible D gene is TRBD2 (6 bases). Germline CDR1 and CDR2: KGHDR and SFDVKD. The CDR3 has 15 amino acids. CDR3 DNA: TGTGCTACCATTGCCGGGGACTCTGGGGCCAACGTCCTGGCTTTC. Protein: CATIAGDSGANVLAF.

This clonotype occurred once. One end of the junction does not line up with germline, which may come from a read error. The chain links TRBV4-3 to TRBJ2-3; D gene uncertain. The germline V gene encodes CDR1 LGHNA and CDR2 YSLEER. The length of the CDR3 is 13 residues. CDR3 sequence: CASNPLARDTQYF. CDR3 bases: TGCGCCAGCAACCCCCTTGCTAGGGATACTCAGTATTTT.

On this clonotype: The CDR3 ends on some other residue instead of the conserved phenylalanine or tryptophan, so this is likely a read error. The chain links TRBV11-1 to TRBJ2-3, with D possibly being TRBD1 or TRBD2 (5 bases each). This CDR3 comprises 19 residues. Germline assignment: CDR1 SGHAT and CDR2 FQDESV (reference sequence). Written as DNA, the CDR3 is TGTGACAGCAGCTCTGGGGGAAGCTCTGTTGGAGCCCGCACAAATACGCAGTATTAT. Protein product: CDSSSGGSSVGARTNTQYY.

A remark on this clonotype: At one of its ends the junction is not consistent with the germline gene, which may arise from a read error. This rearrangement joins TRBV11-2 to TRBJ2-7; D is unresolved. CDR3 length: 14 residues. CDR1 and CDR2 (germline): SGHAT, FQNNGV. The CDR3 spells CAGSLEVLPYEQYF. CDR3 sequence (DNA): TGTGCCGGCAGCTTAGAGGTCTTACCCTACGAGCAGTATTTC.

This sequence joins TRBV4-1 and TRBJ2-1; TRBD2 agrees at 11 bases. From germline, CDR1 is MGHRA and CDR2 YSYEKL. CDR3 length: 16 amino acids. V lost 2 bases and J lost 5; bases outside the gene matches: 5. The CDR3 is CASSQSGTSGDNEQFF. CDR3 nucleotides: TGCGCCAGCAGCCAATCCGGGACTAGCGGTGACAATGAGCAGTTCTTC.

This clonotype appeared many times. The chain has TRBV11-2 and TRBJ1-1; a weak D match, TRBD1 (6 bases). This CDR3 contains 14 residues. Germline CDR1 reads SGHAT; CDR2 reads FQNNGV. The ends were cut back, 6 bases at V and 0 bases at J, with 11 bases in the middle. The CDR3 spells CASSQGGMNTEAFF. The CDR3 nucleotides are TGTGCCAGCAGTCAAGGGGGGATGAACACTGAAGCTTTCTTT.

For this clonotype: Since no conserved phenylalanine or tryptophan closes the CDR3, a read error is the likely cause. V and J are TRBV13 and TRBJ2-5, with D uncertain. Trimming pared 3 bases from V and 4 bases from J, leaving 12 bases between. This CDR3 region has 14 residues. Germline values: CDR1 PRHDT, CDR2 FYEKMQ (reference sequence). CDR3 in amino acids: CASSLAGGVETQYS. In DNA, the CDR3 is TGTGCCAGCAGCTTGGCAGGTGGAGTAGAGACCCAGTACTCC.

On this clonotype: The junction departs from the called germline gene at one end, perhaps through a read error. The DNA of the CDR3 is TGCAGCGTTGAAGGAGGGGACACAGTGATCACTGAAGCCTTCTTT. It codes for CSVEGGDTVITEAFF. This rearrangement joins TRBV29-1 to TRBJ1-1; a possible D gene is TRBD1 (6 bases). The CDR3 sequence is 15 residues long. Germline-derived CDR1 and CDR2 are SQVTM and ANQGSEA.

This chain links TRBV28 with TRBJ1-2, with a possible D match to TRBD1 (6 bases). The CDR3 is 15 amino acids. Per the germline V gene, CDR1 is MDHEN and CDR2 is SYDVKM. CDR3 in amino acids: CASGLRGHGDYGYTF. In nucleotides, the CDR3 is TGTGCGAGCGGTCTCAGGGGACACGGGGACTATGGCTACACCTTC.